The 14 T cell receptor beta chains presented below share a single source sample, sequenced in a study of blood T cell repertoires in COVID-19. Profiled with immunoSEQ multiplex PCR; TCRdb holds only in-frame clones, not every one. Here the sample spans about 320,000 clones, around 89% being singletons. Sequenced input: peripheral blood. Receptor source: a man in his late teens or twenties who had recovered from COVID-19.

The chain uses TRBV9 and TRBJ1-6, with D maybe TRBD1 (5 bases). This CDR3 is 17 amino acids long. V dropped 3 bases and J dropped 2 bases, with 15 bases sitting between them. Germline CDR1 is SGDLS and CDR2 is YYNGEE. CDR3 loop: CASSEDTYSAYNSPLHF. The CDR3 region has the DNA TGTGCCAGCAGCGAGGACACCTACAGCGCCTATAATTCACCCCTCCACTTT.

The V and J genes are TRBV19 and TRBJ2-7, with D tentatively TRBD1 (6 bases). Germline CDR1 and CDR2: LNHDA and SQIVND (reference sequence). V gave up 6 bases and J gave up 4 bases, with 13 bases separating them. The CDR3 is 13 amino acids. The CDR3 is CASSRGHPYEQYF. CDR3 nucleotide sequence: TGTGCCAGTAGCCGGGGACACCCATACGAGCAGTACTTC.

CDR3 coding DNA: TGTGCCAGTGGGGGGGCAGCCTACAATGAGCAGTTCTTC. It codes for CASGGAAYNEQFF. The chain combines TRBV7-2 with TRBJ2-1; TRBD2 might be the D (7 bases). Trimming removed 9 bases from V and 2 bases from J, with 11 bases in between. The V gene's germline CDR1 is SGHTA and CDR2 FQGNSA. This CDR3 has 13 amino acids.

V gene TRBV11-2 combines with J gene TRBJ1-1; D not resolved. The CDR3 is 15 residues long. Germline CDR1 SGHAT, CDR2 FQNNGV. Trimming removed 4 bases from V and 5 bases from J, with 17 bases in between. The CDR3 DNA follows: TGTGCCAGCAGCTCCCGAATGGGCGTTTGGACTGAAGCTTTCTTT. The encoded protein is CASSSRMGVWTEAFF.

The genes are TRBV25-1 and TRBJ2-5; D call uncertain. The CDR3 runs to 13 residues. V was clipped by 4 bases and J by 4 bases, with 10 bases between them. Germline values: CDR1 MGHDK, CDR2 SYGVNS. CDR3 sequence: CASSGQRLETQYF. In DNA, the CDR3 is TGTGCCAGCAGTGGCCAGCGACTAGAGACCCAGTACTTC.

The J gene is TRBJ1-1, the V gene TRBV5-6; perhaps TRBD1 as D (5 bases). V lost 2 bases, J lost 6 bases, and 11 bases lay in between. Germline assignment: CDR1 SGHDT and CDR2 YYEEEE. This CDR3 comprises 13 residues. In nucleotides, the CDR3 is TGTGCCAGCAGCTTTTTGGCGGGGCCTGAAGCTTTCTTT. This encodes CASSFLAGPEAFF.

The rearrangement uses TRBV11-2 and TRBJ1-1, with D possibly being TRBD1 (5 bases). Per the germline V gene, CDR1 is SGHAT and CDR2 is FQNNGV. This CDR3 spans 15 amino acids. Trimming removed 0 bases at V and 3 bases at J, with 11 bases between. As DNA, the CDR3 is TGTGCCAGCAGCTTAGATTCTATCAGGGACACTGAAGCTTTCTTT. Its translation: CASSLDSIRDTEAFF.

This clone was observed a single time. The rearrangement links TRBV7-6 to TRBJ2-7; TRBD2 might be the D (7 bases). The CDR3 contains 13 residues. V lost 4 bases and J 9 bases, leaving 16 bases between the germline ends. Germline V gives CDR1 SGHVS, CDR2 FNYEAQ. The chain's CDR3 is CASSSIPGEGQYF. The CDR3 coding sequence is TGTGCCAGCAGCTCAATCCCAGGGGAGGGGCAGTACTTC.

V gene TRBV2 combines with J gene TRBJ2-1; TRBD2 might be the D (7 bases). Trimming removed 3 bases at V and 5 bases at J, with 17 bases between. The germline CDR1 and CDR2 sequences are SNHLY and FYNNEI. There are 16 residues in the CDR3. The CDR3 region has the DNA TGTGCCAGCAGTGATTCCGCGGGGGCGACCCACAATGAGCAGTTCTTC. It yields the protein CASSDSAGATHNEQFF.

The chain joins TRBV30 to TRBJ1-2; D not certain. This CDR3 region has 15 residues. Per the germline V gene, CDR1 is GTSNPN and CDR2 is SVGIG (reference sequence). Trimming cost V 1 base and J 5 bases, with 17 bases left between them. CDR3 amino acids: CAWSAPPRSGYGYTF. The CDR3 DNA reads as TGTGCCTGGAGTGCGCCCCCCCGGTCGGGGTATGGCTACACCTTC.

The J gene is TRBJ2-7, the V gene TRBV6-5; D might be TRBD2 (6 bases). Germline V gene lookup returns CDR1 MNHEY and CDR2 SVGAGI. The CDR3 is made up of 14 amino acids. V dropped 6 bases and J dropped 3 bases, with 15 bases sitting between them. CDR3 DNA: TGTGCCAGCAGCTCGACTAGAGAGGTCTACGAGCAGTACTTC. This encodes CASSSTREVYEQYF.

The gene calls are TRBV7-9 and TRBJ1-4, with 8 bases aligning to TRBD1. The CDR3 totals 16 residues. Per germline, CDR1 SEHNR and CDR2 FQNEAQ (reference sequence). The junction had 5 bases not matched to a gene; V was cut back by 0 bases and J by 5 bases. The CDR3 nucleotides are TGTGCCAGCAGCTTAGCTTTCGGGACAGGCAATGAAAAACTGTTTTTT. This encodes CASSLAFGTGNEKLFF.

The chain joins TRBV4-1 to TRBJ2-7, with TRBD1 matching over 10 bases. CDR3 length: 20 amino acids. Germline values: CDR1 MGHRA, CDR2 YSYEKL. Trimming at V came to 0 bases and at J to 3 bases, leaving 17 bases not matched to a gene. The CDR3 region is CASSQDRAGQGFRKGYEQYF. CDR3 DNA sequence: TGCGCCAGCAGCCAAGATCGGGCGGGACAGGGGTTTCGCAAAGGCTACGAGCAGTACTTC.

The chain employs TRBV5-1 and TRBJ2-5; TRBD1 matches at 8 bases. The CDR3 sequence is 14 residues long. The ends lost 4 bases at V and 3 bases at J; junction bases unmatched: 5. Per germline, CDR1 SGHRS and CDR2 YFSETQ. CDR3 nucleotide sequence: TGCGCCAGCAGCGAGACAGGGGCTGAAGAGACCCAGTACTTC. Amino acid sequence: CASSETGAEETQYF.